This T cell receptor beta chain was identified in a study of T cells in Graves' hyperthyroidism and ophthalmopathy. In the study overall: Staff took peripheral blood when the initial diagnosis was made, before any treatment began. Study-level results: Ophthalmopathy got predicted by the model a median approximately 6.4 months before its onset. Ophthalmopathy was distinguished from stable hyperthyroidism by 13 V-J signatures.

Amplified TCR beta CDR3 regions came from RNA transcripts. The HTBI primer set drove a first-round RT-PCR of the TCR CDR3. TCRdb fed the multiplex PCR reads into MiXCR, producing one record per CDR3 protein. Counted here are 300,000 to 400,000 distinct CDR3 sequences, 21% occurring once; the ten biggest clones make up around half. This clonotype turned up a few times. Its specificity is unknown. An absence of ophthalmopathy progression within 18 months meant stable Graves' hyperthyroidism. The sample taken for sequencing was blood. The receptor's source is a woman aged 50 to 60 with Graves' hyperthyroidism.

The CDR3 region has the DNA TGCAGTGCTAGAGGCCATAGCGGGAACACCGGGGAGCTGTTTTTT. Its translation is CSARGHSGNTGELFF. The rearrangement joins TRBV20-1 to TRBJ2-2, with D possibly TRBD2 on 6 matching bases. There are 15 residues in the CDR3. V lost 1 base, J lost 1 base, and 10 bases lay in between. CDR1 is DFQATT and CDR2 is SNEGSKA in the germline V gene (reference sequence).